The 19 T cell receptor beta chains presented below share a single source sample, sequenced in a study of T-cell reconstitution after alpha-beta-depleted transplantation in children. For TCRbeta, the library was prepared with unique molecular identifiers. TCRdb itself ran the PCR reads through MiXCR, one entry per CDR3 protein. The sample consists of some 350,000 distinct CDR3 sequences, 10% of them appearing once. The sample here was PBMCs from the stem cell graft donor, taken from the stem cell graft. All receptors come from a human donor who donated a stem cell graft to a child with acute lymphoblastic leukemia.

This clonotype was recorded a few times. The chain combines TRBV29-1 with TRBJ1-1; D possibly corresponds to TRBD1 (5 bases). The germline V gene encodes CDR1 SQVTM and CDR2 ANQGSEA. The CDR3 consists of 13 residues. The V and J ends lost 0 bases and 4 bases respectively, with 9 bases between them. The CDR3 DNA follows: TGCAGCGTTGAAGACAGGGCAACCACTGAAGCTTTCTTT. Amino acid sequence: CSVEDRATTEAFF.

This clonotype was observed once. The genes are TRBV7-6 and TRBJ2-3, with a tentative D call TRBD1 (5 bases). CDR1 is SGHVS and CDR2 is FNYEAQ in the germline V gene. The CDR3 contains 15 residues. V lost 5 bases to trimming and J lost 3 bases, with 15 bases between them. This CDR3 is CASSRSGSTTDTQYF. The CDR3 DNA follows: TGTGCCAGCAGCCGATCAGGGTCTACTACAGATACGCAGTATTTT. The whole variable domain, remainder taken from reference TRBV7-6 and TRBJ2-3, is GAGVSQSPRYKVTKRGQDVALRCDPISGHVSLYWYRQALGQGPEFLTYFNYEAQQDKSGLPNDRFSAERPEGSISTLTIQRTEQRDSAMYRCASSRSGSTTDTQYFGPGTRLTVL.

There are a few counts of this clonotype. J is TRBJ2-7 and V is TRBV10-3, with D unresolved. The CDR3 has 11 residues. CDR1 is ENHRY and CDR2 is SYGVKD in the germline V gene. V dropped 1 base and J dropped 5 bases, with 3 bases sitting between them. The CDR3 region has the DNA TGTGCCATCAGTGAGTGGAACGAGCAGTACTTC. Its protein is CAISEWNEQYF.

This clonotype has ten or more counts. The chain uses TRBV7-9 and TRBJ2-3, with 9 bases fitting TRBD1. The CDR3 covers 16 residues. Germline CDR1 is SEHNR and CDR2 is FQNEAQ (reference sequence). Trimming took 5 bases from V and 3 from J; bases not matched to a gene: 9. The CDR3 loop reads CASSPTAGTGTDTQYF. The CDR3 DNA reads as TGTGCCAGCAGCCCTACGGCCGGGACAGGGACAGATACGCAGTATTTT.

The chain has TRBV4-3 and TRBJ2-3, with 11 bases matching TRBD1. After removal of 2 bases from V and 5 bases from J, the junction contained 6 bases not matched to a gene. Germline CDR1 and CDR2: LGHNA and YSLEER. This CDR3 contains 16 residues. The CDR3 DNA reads TGCGCCAGCAGCCAAACACCGGACAGGGGGCTAGATACGCAGTATTTT. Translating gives CASSQTPDRGLDTQYF.

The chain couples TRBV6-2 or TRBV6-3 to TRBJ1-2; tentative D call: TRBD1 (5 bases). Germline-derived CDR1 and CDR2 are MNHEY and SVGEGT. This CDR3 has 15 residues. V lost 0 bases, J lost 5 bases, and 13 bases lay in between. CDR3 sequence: CASSYSPGVIYGYTF. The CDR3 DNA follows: TGTGCCAGCAGTTACTCGCCGGGGGTTATTTATGGCTACACCTTC.

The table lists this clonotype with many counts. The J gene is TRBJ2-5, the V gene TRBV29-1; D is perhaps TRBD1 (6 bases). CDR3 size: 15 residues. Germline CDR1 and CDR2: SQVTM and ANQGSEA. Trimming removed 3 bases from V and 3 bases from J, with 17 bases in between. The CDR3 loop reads CSVEPPQGRKETQYF. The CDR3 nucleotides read TGCAGCGTTGAGCCCCCCCAGGGGAGAAAAGAGACCCAGTACTTC.

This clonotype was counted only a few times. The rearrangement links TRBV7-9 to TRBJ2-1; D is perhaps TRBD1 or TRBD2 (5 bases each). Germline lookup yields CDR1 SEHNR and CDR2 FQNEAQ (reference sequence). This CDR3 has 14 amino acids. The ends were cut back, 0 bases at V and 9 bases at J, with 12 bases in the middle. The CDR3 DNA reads TGTGCCAGCAGCTTAGCGGGGGTTACGAGTGAGCAGTTCTTC. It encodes CASSLAGVTSEQFF.

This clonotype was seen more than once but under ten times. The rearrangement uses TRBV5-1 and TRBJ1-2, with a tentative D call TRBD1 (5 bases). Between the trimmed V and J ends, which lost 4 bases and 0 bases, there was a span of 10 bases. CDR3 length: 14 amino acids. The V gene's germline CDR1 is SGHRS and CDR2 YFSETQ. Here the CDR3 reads CASSRDGANYGYTF. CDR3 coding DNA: TGCGCCAGCAGCCGGGACGGAGCTAACTATGGCTACACCTTC.

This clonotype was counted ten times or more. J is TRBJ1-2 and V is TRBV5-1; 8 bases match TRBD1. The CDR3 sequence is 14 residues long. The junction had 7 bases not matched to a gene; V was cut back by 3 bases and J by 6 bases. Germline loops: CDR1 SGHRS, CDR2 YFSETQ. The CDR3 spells CASSSGQGIDGYTF. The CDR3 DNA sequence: TGCGCCAGCAGCTCTGGACAGGGTATTGATGGCTACACCTTC.

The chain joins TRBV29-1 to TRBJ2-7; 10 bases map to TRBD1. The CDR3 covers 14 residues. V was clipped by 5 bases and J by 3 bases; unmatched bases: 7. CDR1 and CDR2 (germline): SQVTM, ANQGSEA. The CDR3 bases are TGCAGCGTTCCAACCGGGACAGGGGACTACGAGCAGTACTTC. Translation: CSVPTGTGDYEQYF.

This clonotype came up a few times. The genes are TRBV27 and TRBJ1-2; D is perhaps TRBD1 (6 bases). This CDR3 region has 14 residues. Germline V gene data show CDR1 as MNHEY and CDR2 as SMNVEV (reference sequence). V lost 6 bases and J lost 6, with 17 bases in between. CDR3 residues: CASRGHNAADGYTF. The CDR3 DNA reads TGTGCCAGCAGGGGACACAATGCTGCTGATGGCTACACCTTC.

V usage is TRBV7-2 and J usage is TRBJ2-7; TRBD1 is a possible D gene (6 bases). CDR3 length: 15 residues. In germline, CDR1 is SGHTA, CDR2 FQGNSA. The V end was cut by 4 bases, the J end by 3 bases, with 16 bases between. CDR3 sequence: CASSSGAGRGYEQYF. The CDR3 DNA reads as TGTGCCAGCAGCTCAGGGGCAGGGCGAGGCTACGAGCAGTACTTC.

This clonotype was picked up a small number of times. The CDR3 DNA reads TGCGCCAGCAGCTTGAGGACAGCGGGGGCTGACACTGAAGCTTTCTTT. Its translation is CASSLRTAGADTEAFF. This chain joins TRBV5-1 and TRBJ1-1, with a weak D call TRBD1 (6 bases). CDR3 length equals 16 residues. V shed 1 base and J shed 3 bases, with 16 bases lying between them. Germline loops: CDR1 SGHRS, CDR2 YFSETQ. Complete variable domain (other parts from reference TRBV5-1 and TRBJ1-1): KAGVTQTPRYLIKTRGQQVTLSCSPISGHRSVSWYQQTPGQGLQFLFEYFSETQRNKGNFPGRFSGRQFSNSRSEMNVSTLELGDSALYLCASSLRTAGADTEAFFGQGTRLTVV.

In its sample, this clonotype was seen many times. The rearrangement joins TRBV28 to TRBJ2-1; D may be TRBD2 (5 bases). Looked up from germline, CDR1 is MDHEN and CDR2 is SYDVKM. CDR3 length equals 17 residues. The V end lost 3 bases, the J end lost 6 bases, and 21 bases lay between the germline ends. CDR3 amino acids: CASSFLRADPLSNEQFF. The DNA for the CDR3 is TGTGCCAGCAGTTTCTTGAGAGCGGACCCCTTAAGCAATGAGCAGTTCTTC.

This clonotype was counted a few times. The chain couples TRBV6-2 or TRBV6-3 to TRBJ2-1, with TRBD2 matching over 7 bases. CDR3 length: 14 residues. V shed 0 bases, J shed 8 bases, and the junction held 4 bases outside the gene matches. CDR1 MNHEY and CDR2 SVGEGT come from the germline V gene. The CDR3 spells CASSYSGGMDEQFF. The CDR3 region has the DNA TGTGCCAGCAGTTACTCGGGGGGGATGGATGAGCAGTTCTTC.

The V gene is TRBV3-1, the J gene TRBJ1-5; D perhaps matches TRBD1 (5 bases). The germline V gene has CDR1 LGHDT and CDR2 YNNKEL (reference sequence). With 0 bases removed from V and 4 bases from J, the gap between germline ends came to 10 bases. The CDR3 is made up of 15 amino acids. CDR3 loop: CASSQDVAGNQPQHF. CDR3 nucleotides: TGTGCCAGCAGCCAAGATGTGGCAGGGAATCAGCCCCAGCATTTT. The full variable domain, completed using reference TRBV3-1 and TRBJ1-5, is DTAVSQTPKYLVTQMGNDKSIKCEQNLGHDTMYWYKQDSKKFLKIMFSYNNKELIINETVPNRFSPKSPDKAHLNLHINSLELGDSAVYFCASSQDVAGNQPQHFGDGTRLSIL.

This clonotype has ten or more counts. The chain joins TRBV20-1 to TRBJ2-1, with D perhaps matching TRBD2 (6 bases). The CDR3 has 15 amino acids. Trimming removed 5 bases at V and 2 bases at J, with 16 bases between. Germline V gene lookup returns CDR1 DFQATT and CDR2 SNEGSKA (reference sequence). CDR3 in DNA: TGCAGTGCTTCCCCTTTTTCGGGAGCCTACAATGAGCAGTTCTTC. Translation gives CSASPFSGAYNEQFF.

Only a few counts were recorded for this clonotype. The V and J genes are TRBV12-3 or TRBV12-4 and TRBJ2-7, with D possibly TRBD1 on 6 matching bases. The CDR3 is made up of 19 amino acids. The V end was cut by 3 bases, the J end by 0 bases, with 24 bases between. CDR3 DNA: TGTGCCAGCAGTTTCCATACAGGGCGCGAGCTTTCTGGCTCCTACGAGCAGTACTTC. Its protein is CASSFHTGRELSGSYEQYF.